The clone carrying this T cell receptor beta chain was counted many times. TCR beta CDR3 sequences were amplified from RNA transcripts. The HTBI primer set drove a first-round RT-PCR of the TCR CDR3. TCRdb re-analysed the multiplex PCR reads in MiXCR, keeping a single row per CDR3 protein. The repertoire holds approximately 430,000 distinct CDR3 sequences, with 15% to 18% as singletons. The CDR3 loop spans 12 amino acids. Trimming took 4 bases from V and 1 from J, leaving 7 bases between them. Looked up from germline, CDR1 is SQVTM and CDR2 is ANQGSEA. The data were taken from a study of T cells in Graves' hyperthyroidism and ophthalmopathy.

The gene calls are TRBV29-1 and TRBJ2-5, with D unresolved. Material for sequencing was blood. This clonotype originated in a woman between 18 and 30 years old with Graves' hyperthyroidism. The CDR3 sequence: CSVATPQETQYF. The CDR3 nucleotides are TGCAGCGTTGCCACCCCCCAAGAGACCCAGTACTTC.